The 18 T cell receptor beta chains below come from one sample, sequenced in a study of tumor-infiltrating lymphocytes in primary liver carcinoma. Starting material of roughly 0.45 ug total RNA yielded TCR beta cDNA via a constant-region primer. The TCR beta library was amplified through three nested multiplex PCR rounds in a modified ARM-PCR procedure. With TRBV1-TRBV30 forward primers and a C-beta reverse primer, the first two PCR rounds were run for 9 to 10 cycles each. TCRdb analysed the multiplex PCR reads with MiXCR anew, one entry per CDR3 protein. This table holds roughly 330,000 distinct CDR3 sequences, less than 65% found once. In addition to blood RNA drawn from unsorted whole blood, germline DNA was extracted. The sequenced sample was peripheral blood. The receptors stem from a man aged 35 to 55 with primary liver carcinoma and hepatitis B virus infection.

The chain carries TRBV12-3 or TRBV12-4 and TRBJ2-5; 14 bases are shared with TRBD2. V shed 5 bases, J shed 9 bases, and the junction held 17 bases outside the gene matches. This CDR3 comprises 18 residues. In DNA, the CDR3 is TGTGCCAGCAGTAAGGGGACTAGCGGGAGTCTTCGGCAGGAGTCCCAGTACTTC. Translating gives CASSKGTSGSLRQESQYF.

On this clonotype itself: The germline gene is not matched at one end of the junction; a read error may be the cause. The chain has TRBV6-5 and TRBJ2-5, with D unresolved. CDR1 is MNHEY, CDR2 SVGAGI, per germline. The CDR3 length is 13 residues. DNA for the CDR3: TGTGCAAGCAACGTGGGAAATTCAGAGACCCAGTACTTC. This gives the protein CASNVGNSETQYF.

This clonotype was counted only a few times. As DNA, the CDR3 is TGTGCCAGCAGCTTAGGTCTGTGGGAGACCCAGTACTTC. Translating gives CASSLGLWETQYF. The chain uses TRBV7-9 and TRBJ2-5; D is uncertain. Germline assignment: CDR1 SEHNR and CDR2 FQNEAQ (reference sequence). This CDR3 has 13 amino acids. Trimming shortened V by 1 base and J by 5 bases, and 8 bases separated the two germline ends.

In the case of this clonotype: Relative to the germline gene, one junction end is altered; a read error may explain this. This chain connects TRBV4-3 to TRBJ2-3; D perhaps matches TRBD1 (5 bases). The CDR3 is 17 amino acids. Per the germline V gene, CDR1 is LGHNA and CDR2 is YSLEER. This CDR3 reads CASCQASSRGGTHTQYF. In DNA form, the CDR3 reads TGCGCCAGCTGCCAAGCCTCCTCAAGGGGCGGCACACATACGCAGTATTTT.

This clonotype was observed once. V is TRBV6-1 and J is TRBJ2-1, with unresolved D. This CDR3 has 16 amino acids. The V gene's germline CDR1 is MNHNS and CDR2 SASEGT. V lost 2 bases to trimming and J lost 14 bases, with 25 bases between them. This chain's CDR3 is CASSEWWQVTYNEEFF. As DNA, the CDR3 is TGTGCCAGCAGTGAATGGTGGCAGGTGACCTACAATGAAGAGTTCTTC.

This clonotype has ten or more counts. CDR3 region: CASSFGDRAPFF. The CDR3 nucleotides read TGTGCCAGCAGTTTTGGGGACAGGGCTCCGTTCTTC. This rearrangement joins TRBV12-3 or TRBV12-4 to TRBJ2-1, with 9 bases aligning to TRBD1. The J segment lost 15 bases and the V segment lost 3 bases, leaving 6 bases of the junction unmatched. The CDR3 is 12 residues long.

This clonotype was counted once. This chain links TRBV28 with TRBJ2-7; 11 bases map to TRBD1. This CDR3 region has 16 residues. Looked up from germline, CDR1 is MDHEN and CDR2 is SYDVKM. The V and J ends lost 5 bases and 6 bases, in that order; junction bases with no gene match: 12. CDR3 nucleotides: TGTGCCAGCAGTCCCCTGAAACGGACAGGGGGCTCCGAGCAGTACTTC. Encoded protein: CASSPLKRTGGSEQYF.

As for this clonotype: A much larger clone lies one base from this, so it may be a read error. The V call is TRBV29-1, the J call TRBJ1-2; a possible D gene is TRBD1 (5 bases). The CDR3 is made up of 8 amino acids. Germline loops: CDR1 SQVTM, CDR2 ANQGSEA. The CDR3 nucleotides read TGCAGCGTGGGGGGATTCCACTTC. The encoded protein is CSVGGFHF. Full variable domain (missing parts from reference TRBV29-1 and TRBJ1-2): SAVISQKPSRDICQRGTSLTIQCQVDSQVTMMFWYRQQPGQSLTLIATANQGSEATYESGFVIDKFPISRPNLTFSTLTVSNMSPEDSSIYLCSVGGFHFGSGTRLTVV.

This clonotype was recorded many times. The CDR3 reads CASRVTGWNTEAFF. The CDR3 DNA is TGTGCCAGCAGGGTGACAGGGTGGAACACTGAAGCTTTCTTT. The rearrangement uses TRBV12-3 or TRBV12-4 and TRBJ1-1, with 7 bases aligning to TRBD1. This CDR3 contains 14 residues. After removal of 6 bases from V and 1 base from J, the junction contained 5 bases not matched to a gene.

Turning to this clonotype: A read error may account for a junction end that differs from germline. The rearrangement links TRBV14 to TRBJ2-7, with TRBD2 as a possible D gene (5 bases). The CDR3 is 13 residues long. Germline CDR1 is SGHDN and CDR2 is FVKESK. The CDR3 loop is CASIQDPRGEQYF. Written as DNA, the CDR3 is TGTGCCAGCATCCAAGACCCCCGGGGCGAGCAGTACTTC.

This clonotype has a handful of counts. The chain's CDR3 is CASRSLQGASYEQYF. CDR3 DNA: TGTGCCAGCAGAAGCCTACAGGGGGCTTCCTACGAGCAGTACTTC. This chain links TRBV6-2 or TRBV6-3 with TRBJ2-7; the match to TRBD1 covers 9 bases. Trimming removed 6 bases from V and 1 base from J; junction bases left unmatched: 7. This CDR3 is 15 amino acids long. Germline assignment: CDR1 MNHEY and CDR2 SVGEGT.

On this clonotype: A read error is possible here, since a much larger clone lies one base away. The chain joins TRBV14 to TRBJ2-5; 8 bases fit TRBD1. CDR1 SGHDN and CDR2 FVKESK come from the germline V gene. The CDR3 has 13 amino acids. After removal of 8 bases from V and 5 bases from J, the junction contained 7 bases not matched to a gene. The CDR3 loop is CASCEYRGETQYF. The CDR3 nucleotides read TGTGCCAGCTGCGAATACAGGGGGGAGACCCAGTACTTC.

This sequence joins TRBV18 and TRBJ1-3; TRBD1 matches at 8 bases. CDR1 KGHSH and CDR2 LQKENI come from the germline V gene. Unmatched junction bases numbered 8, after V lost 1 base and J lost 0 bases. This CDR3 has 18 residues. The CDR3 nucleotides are TGTGCCAGCTCACCACGGCTGGCAGGACAGGGCTCTGGAAACACCATATATTTT. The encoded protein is CASSPRLAGQGSGNTIYF.

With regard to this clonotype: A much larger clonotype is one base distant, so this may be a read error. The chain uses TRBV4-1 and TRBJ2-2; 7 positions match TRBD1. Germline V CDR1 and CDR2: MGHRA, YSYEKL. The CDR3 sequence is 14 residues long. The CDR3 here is CANSRQGFTGELFF. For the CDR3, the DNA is TGCGCCAACAGCCGACAGGGCTTTACCGGGGAGCTGTTTTTT.

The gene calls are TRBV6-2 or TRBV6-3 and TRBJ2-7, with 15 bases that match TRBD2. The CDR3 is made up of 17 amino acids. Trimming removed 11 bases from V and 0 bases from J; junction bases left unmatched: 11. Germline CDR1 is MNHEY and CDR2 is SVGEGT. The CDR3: CACNQGTSGRSSYEQYF. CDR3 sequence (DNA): TGTGCCTGCAACCAAGGGACTAGCGGGAGGAGCTCCTACGAGCAGTACTTC.

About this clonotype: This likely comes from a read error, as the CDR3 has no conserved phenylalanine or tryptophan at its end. For the CDR3, the DNA is TGTGCCAGCAGCTTAGATATCGCGGGACTAGGAATTCGCGAGACTCAGTACTTA. Residues: CASSLDIAGLGIRETQYL. V and J are TRBV11-2 and TRBJ2-5; 8 nucleotides line up with TRBD2. Germline V gives CDR1 SGHAT, CDR2 FQNNGV. The CDR3 runs 18 residues.

In DNA form, the CDR3 reads TGTGCCAGCAGTTACAGGACCGGCTATGGCTACACCTTC. Protein product: CASSYRTGYGYTF. The chain couples TRBV6-5 to TRBJ1-2; no reliable D call. The CDR3 runs to 13 residues. Germline V gene lookup returns CDR1 MNHEY and CDR2 SVGAGI. V was pared by 2 bases and J by 4 bases, with 8 bases between.

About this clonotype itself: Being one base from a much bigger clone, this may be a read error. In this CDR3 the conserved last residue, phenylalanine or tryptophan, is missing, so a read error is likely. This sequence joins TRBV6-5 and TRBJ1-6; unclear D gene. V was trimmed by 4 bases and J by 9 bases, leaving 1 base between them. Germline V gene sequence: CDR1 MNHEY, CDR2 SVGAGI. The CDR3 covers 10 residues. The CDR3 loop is CASSFSPLHS. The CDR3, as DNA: TGTGCCAGCAGTTTTTCACCCCTCCACTCT.